The 21 T cell receptor beta chains below all came from one sample that was sequenced in a study of blood T cell repertoires in COVID-19. The repertoire was sequenced with immunoSEQ multiplex PCR; TCRdb's copy has only in-frame clones and lacks some. The sample records under 150,000 clones, over 75% being singletons. Sample: PBMCs or T cells enriched from blood (not recorded which). All receptors derive from a man aged 45-65 years in a cohort exposed to, infected with or recovered from COVID-19 (not recorded which).

The rearrangement links TRBV11-2 to TRBJ1-2, with a possible D match to TRBD1 (5 bases). The CDR3 runs to 15 residues. V was cut by 0 bases and J by 1 base, with 9 bases left in between. CDR1 and CDR2 from the germline V gene are SGHAT and FQNNGV. The CDR3 DNA reads TGTGCCAGCAGCTTAGAAGCAGGGAATAACTATGGCTACACCTTC. This codes for CASSLEAGNNYGYTF.

The chain has TRBV5-4 and TRBJ2-5, with a possible D match to TRBD2 (7 bases). This CDR3 has 15 amino acids. V lost 0 bases to trimming and J lost 4 bases, with 13 bases between them. Germline V gene sequence: CDR1 SGHNT, CDR2 YYREEE (reference sequence). The CDR3 region is CASSLGGGARETQYF. DNA of the CDR3: TGTGCCAGCAGCTTGGGGGGGGGCGCTAGAGAGACCCAGTACTTC. Variable domain in full (rest from reference TRBV5-4 and TRBJ2-5): ETGVTQSPTHLIKTRGQQVTLRCSSQSGHNTVSWYQQALGQGPQFIFQYYREEENGRGNFPPRFSGLQFPNYSSELNVNALELDDSALYLCASSLGGGARETQYFGPGTRLLVL.

This chain joins TRBV10-3 and TRBJ1-5; 9 nucleotides align to TRBD1. Unmatched junction bases numbered 5, after V lost 8 bases and J lost 0 bases. Germline V gives CDR1 ENHRY, CDR2 SYGVKD. This CDR3 region has 15 residues. The CDR3 nucleotides are TGTGCCATCTCGACAGGGGGAGGTAGCAATCAGCCCCAGCATTTT. Protein product: CAISTGGGSNQPQHF.

The chain is built from TRBV6-5 and TRBJ1-2; 7 positions match TRBD1. Per the germline V gene, CDR1 is MNHEY and CDR2 is SVGAGI. J was trimmed by 8 bases and V by 0 bases; bases with no gene match: 3. This CDR3 has 13 amino acids. DNA of the CDR3: TGTGCCAGCAGTTACTCAGGGGGCAAGGGCTACACCTTC. Its translation: CASSYSGGKGYTF.

The chain links TRBV13 to TRBJ1-2; possible D gene TRBD1, 5 bases. Germline CDR1 reads PRHDT; CDR2 reads FYEKMQ (reference sequence). The V end lost 5 bases, the J end lost 3 bases, and 13 bases lay between the germline ends. CDR3 size: 14 residues. The CDR3 DNA reads as TGTGCCAGCAGCCCCGATGGGGGGGACTATGGCTACACCTTC. Amino acid sequence: CASSPDGGDYGYTF. The complete variable domain, with remaining parts taken from reference TRBV13 and TRBJ1-2, reads AAGVIQSPRHLIKEKRETATLKCYPIPRHDTVYWYQQGPGQDPQFLISFYEKMQSDKGSIPDRFSAQQFSDYHSELNMSSLELGDSALYFCASSPDGGDYGYTFGSGTRLTVV.

V usage is TRBV27 and J usage is TRBJ2-1; 8 bases agree with TRBD2. The germline V gene encodes CDR1 MNHEY and CDR2 SMNVEV (reference sequence). V gave up 5 bases and J gave up 3 bases; unmatched junction bases: 9. The CDR3 covers 16 residues. This chain's CDR3 is CASSPVWTSLYNEQFF. The CDR3 DNA sequence: TGTGCCAGCAGTCCAGTCTGGACTAGCCTCTACAATGAGCAGTTCTTC.

The J gene is TRBJ1-1, the V gene TRBV19, with a possible D match to TRBD1 (6 bases). The V gene lost 1 base and the J gene lost 1 base, with 10 bases spanning the gap. CDR1 and CDR2 (germline): LNHDA, SQIVND (reference sequence). The CDR3 is made up of 15 amino acids. CDR3 coding DNA: TGTGCCAGTAGTATAGGGGACACCCGGAACACTGAAGCTTTCTTT. This translates into CASSIGDTRNTEAFF.

Remarks on this clone: Other nucleotide sequences in the sample specify the same CDR3. The V call is TRBV7-6, the J call TRBJ1-1; 8 positions match TRBD1. J was trimmed by 6 bases and V by 3 bases; bases with no gene match: 9. Germline V gives CDR1 SGHVS, CDR2 FNYEAQ. The CDR3 length is 15 residues. DNA for the CDR3: TGTGCCAGCAGCTTGGACACGGGACAGGCGGCTGAAGCTTTCTTT. As protein: CASSLDTGQAAEAFF.

V and J are TRBV7-9 and TRBJ2-2, with D perhaps TRBD1 (6 bases). The V gene's germline CDR1 is SEHNR and CDR2 FQNEAQ (reference sequence). Trimming took 6 bases from V and 6 from J, leaving 14 bases between them. CDR3 size: 14 residues. The CDR3 loop reads CASSVTGYAGELFF. The CDR3 coding sequence is TGTGCCAGCAGTGTTACAGGGTACGCCGGGGAGCTGTTTTTT.

The chain couples TRBV28 to TRBJ2-7, with D possibly being TRBD2 (5 bases). Germline CDR1 is MDHEN and CDR2 is SYDVKM. There are 12 residues in the CDR3. V dropped 5 bases and J dropped 3 bases, with 8 bases sitting between them. The CDR3 DNA reads as TGTGCCAGCAGTGAGGGTTACTACGAGCAGTACTTC. This codes for CASSEGYYEQYF.

The chain is built from TRBV27 and TRBJ1-3; possible D gene TRBD1, 5 bases. CDR1 is MNHEY and CDR2 is SMNVEV in the germline V gene (reference sequence). V lost 5 bases and J 0 bases, leaving 11 bases between the germline ends. The CDR3 totals 15 residues. This CDR3 reads CASSLTRASGNTIYF. The CDR3 DNA reads as TGTGCCAGCAGTCTTACCAGGGCCTCTGGAAACACCATATATTTT.

CDR3 sequence: CATSRGDQGGGETQYF. The CDR3 nucleotides read TGTGCCACCAGCAGAGGGGATCAGGGAGGGGGAGAGACCCAGTACTTC. The chain is built from TRBV15 and TRBJ2-5; possibly TRBD2 for D (7 bases). The V end was cut by 1 base, the J end by 4 bases, with 16 bases between. The CDR3 contains 16 residues. Per the germline V gene, CDR1 is LNHNV and CDR2 is YYDKDF (reference sequence). Complete variable domain (other parts from reference TRBV15 and TRBJ2-5): DAMVIQNPRYQVTQFGKPVTLSCSQTLNHNVMYWYQQKSSQAPKLLFHYYDKDFNNEADTPDNFQSRRPNTSFCFLDIRSPGLGDTAMYLCATSRGDQGGGETQYFGPGTRLLVL.

CDR3 sequence reads: CASSPDGGQPQHF. The DNA of the CDR3 is TGTGCCAGCAGCCCGGACGGAGGTCAGCCCCAGCATTTT. This sequence joins TRBV14 and TRBJ1-5; D uncertain. This CDR3 is 13 amino acids long. Germline lookup yields CDR1 SGHDN and CDR2 FVKESK. V lost 4 bases, J lost 6 bases, and 10 bases lay in between.

This rearrangement joins TRBV7-9 to TRBJ2-2; tentatively, D is TRBD1 (5 bases). V was pared by 5 bases and J by 4 bases, with 17 bases between. This CDR3 has 16 residues. Germline CDR1 is SEHNR and CDR2 is FQNEAQ (reference sequence). Written as DNA, the CDR3 is TGTGCCAGCAGCCCTCAGGGTAGATCGGGCACCGGGGAGCTGTTTTTT. Translation gives CASSPQGRSGTGELFF.

The count of this clone is one. The chain has TRBV10-3 and TRBJ2-6; the D is unclear. The CDR3 is made up of 14 amino acids. Looked up from germline, CDR1 is ENHRY and CDR2 is SYGVKD. V lost 4 bases to trimming and J lost 0 bases, with 4 bases between them. This CDR3 is CAISGDSGANVLTF. In DNA, the CDR3 is TGTGCCATCAGTGGCGACTCTGGGGCCAACGTCCTGACTTTC.

The chain has TRBV15 and TRBJ1-5; D possibly corresponds to TRBD1 (5 bases). Germline CDR1 is LNHNV and CDR2 is YYDKDF (reference sequence). V was cut by 5 bases and J by 9 bases, with 17 bases left in between. This CDR3 is built from 14 residues. For the CDR3, the DNA is TGTGCCACCAGCCCCCGTCAGGGTGAAGGGCCCCAGCATTTT. It is translated as CATSPRQGEGPQHF.

The chain recombines TRBV6-5 with TRBJ1-1; no clear D gene. Trimming pared 8 bases from V and 5 bases from J, leaving 15 bases between. Germline V gives CDR1 MNHEY, CDR2 SVGAGI. The CDR3 spans 13 residues. In nucleotides, the CDR3 is TGTGCCAGCTCCGGAGCCCGAGGTACTGAAGCTTTCTTT. Translated: CASSGARGTEAFF.

The rearrangement joins TRBV11-2 to TRBJ2-7; TRBD1 matches 7 bases. V lost 2 bases, J lost 6 bases, and 10 bases stayed unmatched. This CDR3 is 15 amino acids long. The germline V gene has CDR1 SGHAT and CDR2 FQNNGV. CDR3 DNA sequence: TGTGCCAGCAGCTTAATGACAGGGAATTCGTTCGAGCAGTACTTC. Translating gives CASSLMTGNSFEQYF. Using reference TRBV11-2 and TRBJ2-7 for the parts outside the CDR3, the full variable domain is EAGVAQSPRYKIIEKRQSVAFWCNPISGHATLYWYQQILGQGPKLLIQFQNNGVVDDSQLPKDRFSAERLKGVDSTLKIQPAKLEDSAVYLCASSLMTGNSFEQYFGPGTRLTVT.

This clone was counted only a few times. V is TRBV24-1 and J is TRBJ2-2; unclear D gene. The V gene lost 5 bases and the J gene lost 0 bases, with 9 bases spanning the gap. From germline, CDR1 is KGHDR and CDR2 SFDVKD. This CDR3 has 15 residues. CDR3 sequence reads: CATSVAYANTGELFF. The CDR3 DNA sequence: TGTGCCACCAGTGTAGCCTACGCGAACACCGGGGAGCTGTTTTTT.

The rearrangement links TRBV11-3 to TRBJ2-3, with D hard to call. Germline CDR1 SGHNT, CDR2 YENEEA. CDR3 length: 14 residues. V lost 4 bases to trimming and J lost 2 bases, with 10 bases between them. The CDR3 reads CASSSRSATDTQYF. DNA for the CDR3: TGTGCCAGCAGCTCGAGGAGCGCCACAGATACGCAGTATTTT.

This clone came up a few times. The chain recombines TRBV7-2 with TRBJ2-3, with 12 bases that match TRBD2. The trim removed 5 bases at V and 6 bases at J, leaving 9 bases unmatched. This CDR3 has 16 residues. Germline V CDR1 and CDR2: SGHTA, FQGNSA. The CDR3 region is CASSTRLAGVGDTQYF. As DNA, the CDR3 is TGTGCCAGCAGCACTCGACTAGCGGGAGTAGGGGATACGCAGTATTTT.